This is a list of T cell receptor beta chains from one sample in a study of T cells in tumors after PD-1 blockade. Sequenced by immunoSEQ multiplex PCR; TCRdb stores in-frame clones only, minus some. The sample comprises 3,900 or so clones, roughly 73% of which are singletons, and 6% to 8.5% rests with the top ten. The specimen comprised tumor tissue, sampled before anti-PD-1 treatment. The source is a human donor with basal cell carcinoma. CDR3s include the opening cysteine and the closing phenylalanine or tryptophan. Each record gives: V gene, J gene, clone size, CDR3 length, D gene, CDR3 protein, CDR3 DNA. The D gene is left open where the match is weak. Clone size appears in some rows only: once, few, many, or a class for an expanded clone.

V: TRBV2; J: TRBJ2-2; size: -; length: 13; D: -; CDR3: CASSGYVTGELFF; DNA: TGTGCCAGCAGTGGGTATGTCACCGGGGAGCTGTTTTTT
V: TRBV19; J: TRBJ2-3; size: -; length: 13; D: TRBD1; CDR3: CASSIQGADTQYF; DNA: TGTGCCAGTAGTATACAGGGGGCTGATACGCAGTATTTT
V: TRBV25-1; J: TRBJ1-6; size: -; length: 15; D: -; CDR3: CASRAGSSYNSPLHF; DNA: TGTGCCAGCAGGGCAGGGAGCTCCTATAATTCACCCCTCCACTTT
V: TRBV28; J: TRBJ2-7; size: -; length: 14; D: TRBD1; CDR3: CASSTTGEIVEQYF; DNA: TGTGCCAGCAGTACCACAGGGGAGATAGTGGAGCAGTACTTC
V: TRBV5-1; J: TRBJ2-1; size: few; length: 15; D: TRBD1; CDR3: CASSLRTGAHNEQFF; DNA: TGCGCCAGCAGCTTGAGGACAGGGGCTCACAATGAGCAGTTCTTC
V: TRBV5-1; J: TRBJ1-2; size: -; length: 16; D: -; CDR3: CASSISSRGTNYGYTF; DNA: TGCGCCAGCAGCATCAGTTCCAGGGGAACTAACTATGGCTACACCTTC
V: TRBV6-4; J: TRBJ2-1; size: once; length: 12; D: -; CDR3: CASSDSGNEQFF; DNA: TGTGCCAGCAGTGACTCAGGGAATGAGCAGTTCTTC
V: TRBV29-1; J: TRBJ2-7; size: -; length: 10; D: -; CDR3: CSIRESEQYF; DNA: TGCAGCATCAGGGAGAGCGAGCAGTACTTC
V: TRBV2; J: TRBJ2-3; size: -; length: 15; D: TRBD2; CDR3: CASSGQRGLTDTQYF; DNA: TGTGCCAGCAGTGGGCAGCGGGGGCTCACAGATACGCAGTATTTT
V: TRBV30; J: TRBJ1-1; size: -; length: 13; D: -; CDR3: CAWSKSMNTEAFF; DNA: TGTGCCTGGAGCAAGAGTATGAACACTGAAGCTTTCTTT
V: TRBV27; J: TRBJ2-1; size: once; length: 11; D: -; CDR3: CASSLRNEQFF; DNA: TGTGCCAGCAGTTTACGCAATGAGCAGTTCTTC
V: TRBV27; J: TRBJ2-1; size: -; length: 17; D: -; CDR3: CASSLLGGAPGYNEQFF; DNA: TGTGCCAGCAGTTTATTAGGAGGGGCCCCGGGCTACAATGAGCAGTTCTTC
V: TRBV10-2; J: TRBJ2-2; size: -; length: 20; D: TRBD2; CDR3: CASSTVPLAGGPKDTGELFF; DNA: TGCGCCAGCAGTACAGTACCTCTAGCGGGGGGGCCGAAGGACACCGGGGAGCTGTTTTTT
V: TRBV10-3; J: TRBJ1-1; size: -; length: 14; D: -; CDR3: CAISLDSSNTEAFF; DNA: TGTGCCATCAGCCTTGACAGTTCGAACACTGAAGCTTTCTTT
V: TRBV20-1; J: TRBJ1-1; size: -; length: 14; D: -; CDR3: CSASPLVGNTEAFF; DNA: TGCAGTGCTAGTCCCCTAGTAGGTAACACTGAAGCTTTCTTT
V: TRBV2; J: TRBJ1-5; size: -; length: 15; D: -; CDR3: CASSVGQFGFQPQHF; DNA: TGTGCCAGCAGTGTAGGGCAGTTTGGGTTTCAGCCCCAGCATTTT
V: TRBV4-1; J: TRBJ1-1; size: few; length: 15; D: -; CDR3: CASSQDRGAGSEAFF; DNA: TGCGCCAGCAGCCAAGATAGAGGGGCTGGCTCTGAAGCTTTCTTT
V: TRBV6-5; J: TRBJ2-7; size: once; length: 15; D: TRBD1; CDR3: CASRGGGTGDYEQYF; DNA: TGTGCCAGCAGGGGTGGCGGGACAGGGGATTACGAGCAGTACTTC
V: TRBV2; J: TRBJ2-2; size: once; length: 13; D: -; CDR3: CASRKEGAGELFF; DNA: TGTGCCAGCAGGAAGGAGGGGGCCGGGGAGCTGTTTTTT
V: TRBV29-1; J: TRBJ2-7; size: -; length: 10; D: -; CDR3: CSVQTVEQYF; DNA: TGCAGCGTTCAGACAGTCGAGCAGTACTTC
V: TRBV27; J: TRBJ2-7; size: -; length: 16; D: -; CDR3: CASSLKGSFVTYEQYF; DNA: TGTGCCAGCAGTTTAAAGGGTTCCTTCGTTACCTACGAGCAGTACTTC
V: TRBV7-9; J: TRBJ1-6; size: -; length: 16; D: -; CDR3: CASSLASGLLNSPLHF; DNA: TGTGCCAGCAGCTTAGCGTCAGGGTTGTTGAATTCACCCCTCCACTTT
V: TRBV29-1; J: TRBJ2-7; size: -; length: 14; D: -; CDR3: CSACPTGSSYEQYF; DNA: TGCAGCGCGTGCCCCACGGGGAGCTCCTACGAGCAGTACTTC
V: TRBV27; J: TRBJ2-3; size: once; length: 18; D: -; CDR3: CASSLSGGLLISTDTQYF; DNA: TGTGCCAGCAGTTTATCGGGGGGGCTTCTGATTAGCACAGATACGCAGTATTTT
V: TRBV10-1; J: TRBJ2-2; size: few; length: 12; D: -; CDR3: CASSPGTGELFF; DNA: TGCGCCAGCAGTCCGGGAACCGGGGAGCTGTTTTTT
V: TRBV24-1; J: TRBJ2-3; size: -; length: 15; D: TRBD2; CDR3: CATSPGLVTKDTQYF; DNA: TGTGCCACCAGTCCGGGACTAGTGACGAAAGATACGCAGTATTTT
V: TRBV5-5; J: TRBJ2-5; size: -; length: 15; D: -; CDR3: CASSAIPVLQETQYF; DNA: TGTGCCAGCAGCGCAATACCAGTCCTCCAAGAGACCCAGTACTTC
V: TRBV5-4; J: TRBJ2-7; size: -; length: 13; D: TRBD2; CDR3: CASRPGLDGEQYF; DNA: TGTGCCAGCAGACCGGGACTAGACGGCGAGCAGTACTTC
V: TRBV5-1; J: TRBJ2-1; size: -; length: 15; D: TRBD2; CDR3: CASSFGAGGPNEQFF; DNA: TGCGCCAGCAGCTTCGGAGCGGGGGGGCCTAATGAGCAGTTCTTC
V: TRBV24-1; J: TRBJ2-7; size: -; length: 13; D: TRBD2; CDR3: CATGLAGGQEQYF; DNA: TGTGCCACCGGGCTAGCGGGGGGGCAAGAGCAGTACTTC
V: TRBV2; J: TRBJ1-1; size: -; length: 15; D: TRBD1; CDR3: CASRGVDRGNTEAFF; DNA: TGTGCCAGCAGGGGGGTCGACAGGGGCAATACTGAAGCTTTCTTT
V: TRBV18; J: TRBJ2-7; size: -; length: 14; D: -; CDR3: CASTPVPGKMEQYF; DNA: TGTGCCAGCACTCCGGTCCCCGGGAAAATGGAGCAGTACTTC
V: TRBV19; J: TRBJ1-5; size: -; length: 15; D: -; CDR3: CASTPRGRLDQPQHF; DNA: TGTGCCAGTACCCCCCGGGGCAGGCTGGATCAGCCCCAGCATTTT
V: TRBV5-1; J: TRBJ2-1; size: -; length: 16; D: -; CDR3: CASSPDGGRSYNEQFF; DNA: TGCGCCAGCAGCCCGGACGGGGGTAGGTCCTACAATGAGCAGTTCTTC
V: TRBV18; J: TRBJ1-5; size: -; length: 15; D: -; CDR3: CASSIGHHSNQPQHF; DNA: TGTGCCAGCTCAATTGGACATCATAGCAATCAGCCCCAGCATTTT
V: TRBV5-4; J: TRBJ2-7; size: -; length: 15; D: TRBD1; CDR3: CASSFRTGHSYEQYF; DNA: TGTGCCAGCAGCTTTCGGACAGGTCATTCCTACGAGCAGTACTTC
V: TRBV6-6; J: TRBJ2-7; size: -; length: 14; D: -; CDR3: CASTMDDAAYEQYF; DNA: TGTGCCAGCACCATGGACGACGCGGCCTACGAGCAGTACTTC
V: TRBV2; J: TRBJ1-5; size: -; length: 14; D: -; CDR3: CASSERVGNQPQHF; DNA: TGTGCCAGCAGTGAGCGGGTTGGCAATCAGCCCCAGCATTTT
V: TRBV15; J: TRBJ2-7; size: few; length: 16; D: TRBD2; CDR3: CATSSGTSGLRGEQYF; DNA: TGTGCCACCAGCAGTGGGACTAGCGGGCTCCGAGGCGAGCAGTACTTC
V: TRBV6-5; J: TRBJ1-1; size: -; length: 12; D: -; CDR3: CASESLGRGAFF; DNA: TGTGCCAGCGAATCCCTGGGGAGGGGAGCTTTCTTT
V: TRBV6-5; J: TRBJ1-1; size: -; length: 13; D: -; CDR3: CASSYGGGRVAFF; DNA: TGTGCCAGCAGTTACGGAGGAGGGAGGGTGGCTTTCTTT
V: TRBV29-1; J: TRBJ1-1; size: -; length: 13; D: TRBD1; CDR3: CSVRTGTNTEAFF; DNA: TGCAGCGTCCGGACAGGAACGAACACTGAAGCTTTCTTT
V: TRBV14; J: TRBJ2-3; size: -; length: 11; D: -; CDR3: CASSPGHTQYF; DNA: TGTGCCAGCAGCCCGGGTCATACGCAGTATTTT
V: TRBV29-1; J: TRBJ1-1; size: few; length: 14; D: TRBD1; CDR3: CSVETGGRNTEAFF; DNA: TGCAGCGTTGAGACAGGGGGAAGGAACACTGAAGCTTTCTTT
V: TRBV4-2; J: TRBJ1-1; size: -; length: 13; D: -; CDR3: CASSHVPNTEAFF; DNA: TGTGCCAGCAGCCACGTCCCGAACACTGAAGCTTTCTTT
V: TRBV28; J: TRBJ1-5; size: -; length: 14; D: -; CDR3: CASSLFRVGQPQHF; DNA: TGTGCCAGCAGTTTATTCAGGGTGGGTCAGCCCCAGCATTTT
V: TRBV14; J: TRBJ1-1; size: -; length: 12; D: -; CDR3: CASSQGYTEAFF; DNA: TGTGCCAGCAGCCAGGGGTACACTGAAGCTTTCTTT
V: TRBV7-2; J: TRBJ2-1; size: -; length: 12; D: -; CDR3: CASSLSWGEQFF; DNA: TGTGCCAGCAGCCTAAGCTGGGGTGAGCAGTTCTTC
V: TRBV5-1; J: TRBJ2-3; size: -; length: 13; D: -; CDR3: CASSEGLGDTQYF; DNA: TGCGCCAGCAGCGAAGGACTTGGGGATACGCAGTATTTT
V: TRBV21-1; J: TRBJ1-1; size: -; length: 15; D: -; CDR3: CASSKRSGIITEAFF; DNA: TGTGCCAGCAGCAAAAGGTCGGGCATTATCACTGAAGCTTTCTTT
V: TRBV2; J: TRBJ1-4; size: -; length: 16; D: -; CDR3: CASSEGGVRTNEKLFF; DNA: TGTGCCAGCAGTGAAGGGGGTGTGCGAACTAATGAAAAACTGTTTTTT
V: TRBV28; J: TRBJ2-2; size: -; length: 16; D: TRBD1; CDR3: CASSFVKGAKLGELFF; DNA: TGTGCCAGCAGTTTTGTGAAGGGGGCAAAGCTTGGGGAGCTGTTTTTT
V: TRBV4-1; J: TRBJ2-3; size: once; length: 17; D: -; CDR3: CASSPLPGDGSTDTQYF; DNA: TGCGCCAGCAGCCCCTTGCCCGGGGACGGGAGCACAGATACGCAGTATTTT
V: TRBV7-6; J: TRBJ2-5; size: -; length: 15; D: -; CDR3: CASSLAHMTQETQYF; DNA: TGTGCCAGCAGCTTAGCGCATATGACCCAAGAGACCCAGTACTTC